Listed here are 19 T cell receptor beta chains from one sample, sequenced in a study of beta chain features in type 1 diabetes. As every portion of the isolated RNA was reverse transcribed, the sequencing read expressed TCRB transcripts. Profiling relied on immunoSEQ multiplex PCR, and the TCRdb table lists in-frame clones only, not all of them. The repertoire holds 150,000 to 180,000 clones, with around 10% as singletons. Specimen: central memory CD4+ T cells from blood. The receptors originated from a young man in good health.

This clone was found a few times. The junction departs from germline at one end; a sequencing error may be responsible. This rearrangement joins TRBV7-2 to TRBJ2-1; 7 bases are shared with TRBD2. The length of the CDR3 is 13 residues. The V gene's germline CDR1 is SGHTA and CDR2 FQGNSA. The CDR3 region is CASSLTAGEPLVF. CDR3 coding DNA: TGTGCCAGCAGCTTAACTGCGGGGGAACCACTGGTCTTC.

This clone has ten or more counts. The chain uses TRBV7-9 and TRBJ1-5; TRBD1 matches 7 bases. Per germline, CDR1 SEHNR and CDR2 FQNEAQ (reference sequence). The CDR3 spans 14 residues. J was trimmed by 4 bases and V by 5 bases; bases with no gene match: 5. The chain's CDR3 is CASSTDRVNQPQHF. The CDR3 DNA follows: TGTGCCAGCAGCACAGACAGGGTTAATCAGCCCCAGCATTTT.

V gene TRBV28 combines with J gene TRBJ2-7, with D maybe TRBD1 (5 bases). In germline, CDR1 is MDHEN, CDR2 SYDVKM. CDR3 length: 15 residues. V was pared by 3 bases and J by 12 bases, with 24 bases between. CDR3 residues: CASSFAASGPPRRYF. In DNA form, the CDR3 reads TGTGCCAGCAGTTTCGCGGCTTCAGGGCCCCCTCGAAGGTACTTC.

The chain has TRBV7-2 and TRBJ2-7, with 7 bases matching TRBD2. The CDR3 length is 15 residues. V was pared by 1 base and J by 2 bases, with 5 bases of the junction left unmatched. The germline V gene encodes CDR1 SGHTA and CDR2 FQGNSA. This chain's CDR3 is CASSLVERGTYEQYF. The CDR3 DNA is TGTGCCAGCAGCTTAGTAGAGCGGGGAACCTACGAGCAGTACTTC.

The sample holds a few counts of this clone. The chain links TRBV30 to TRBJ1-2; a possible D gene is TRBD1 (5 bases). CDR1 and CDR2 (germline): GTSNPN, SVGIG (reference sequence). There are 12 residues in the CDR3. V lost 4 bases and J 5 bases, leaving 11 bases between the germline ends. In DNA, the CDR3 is TGTGCCTGGACCGGGGACGGGTATGGCTACACCTTC. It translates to CAWTGDGYGYTF. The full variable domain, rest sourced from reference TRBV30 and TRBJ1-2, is SQTIHQWPATLVQPVGSPLSLECTVEGTSNPNLYWYRQAAGRGLQLLFYSVGIGQISSEVPQNLSASRPQDRQFILSSKKLLLSDSGFYLCAWTGDGYGYTFGSGTRLTVV.

The CDR3 DNA follows: TGCGCCAGCAGCCAAGATTGGGGCCCGCAGGGGGCAGAGACCCAGTACTTC. This translates into CASSQDWGPQGAETQYF. This chain links TRBV4-1 with TRBJ2-5, with 8 bases that match TRBD1. The CDR3 length is 17 residues. Germline V gene data show CDR1 as MGHRA and CDR2 as YSYEKL. Losses at the gene ends were 0 bases for V and 4 bases for J; bases not matched to a gene: 10.

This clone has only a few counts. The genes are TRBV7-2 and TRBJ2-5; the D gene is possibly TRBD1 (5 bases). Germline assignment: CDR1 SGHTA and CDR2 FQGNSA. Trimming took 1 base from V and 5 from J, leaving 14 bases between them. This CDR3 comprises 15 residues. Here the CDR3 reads CASSLGRGQWETQYF. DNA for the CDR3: TGTGCCAGCAGCTTAGGCCGAGGACAATGGGAGACCCAGTACTTC.

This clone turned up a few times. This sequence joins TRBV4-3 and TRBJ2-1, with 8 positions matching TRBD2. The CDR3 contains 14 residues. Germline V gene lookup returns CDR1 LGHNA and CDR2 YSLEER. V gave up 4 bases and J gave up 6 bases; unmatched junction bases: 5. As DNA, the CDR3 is TGCGCCAGCAGCCCCTTAGCGGGACTCAATGAGCAGTTCTTC. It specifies CASSPLAGLNEQFF.

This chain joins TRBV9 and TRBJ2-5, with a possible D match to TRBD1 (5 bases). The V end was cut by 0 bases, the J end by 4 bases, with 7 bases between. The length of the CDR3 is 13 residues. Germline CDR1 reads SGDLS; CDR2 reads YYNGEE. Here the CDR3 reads CASSVDQGETQYF. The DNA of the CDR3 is TGTGCCAGCAGCGTAGATCAGGGAGAGACCCAGTACTTC.

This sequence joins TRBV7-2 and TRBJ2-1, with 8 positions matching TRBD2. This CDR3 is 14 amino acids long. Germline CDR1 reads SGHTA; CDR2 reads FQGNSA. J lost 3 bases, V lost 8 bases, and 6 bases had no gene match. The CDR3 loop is CASARTSGYNEQFF. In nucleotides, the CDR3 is TGTGCCAGCGCGAGAACTAGCGGCTACAATGAGCAGTTCTTC.

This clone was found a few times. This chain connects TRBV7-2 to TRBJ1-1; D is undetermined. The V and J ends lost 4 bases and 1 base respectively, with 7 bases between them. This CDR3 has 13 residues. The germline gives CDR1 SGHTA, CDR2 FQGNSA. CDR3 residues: CASSSRWNTEAFF. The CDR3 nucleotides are TGTGCCAGCAGCTCCAGGTGGAACACTGAAGCTTTCTTT.

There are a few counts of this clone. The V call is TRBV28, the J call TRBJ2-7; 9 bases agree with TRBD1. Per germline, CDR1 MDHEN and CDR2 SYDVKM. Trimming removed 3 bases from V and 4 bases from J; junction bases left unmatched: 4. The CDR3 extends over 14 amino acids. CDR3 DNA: TGTGCCAGCAGTTTTATGGACAGGGGATACGAGCAGTACTTC. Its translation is CASSFMDRGYEQYF.

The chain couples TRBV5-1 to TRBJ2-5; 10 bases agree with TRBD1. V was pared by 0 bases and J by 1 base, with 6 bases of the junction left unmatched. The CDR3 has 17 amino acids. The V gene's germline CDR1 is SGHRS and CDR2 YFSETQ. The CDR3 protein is CASSLGRRTGGQETQYF. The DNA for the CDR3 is TGCGCCAGCAGCTTGGGCCGGCGGACAGGGGGCCAAGAGACCCAGTACTTC.

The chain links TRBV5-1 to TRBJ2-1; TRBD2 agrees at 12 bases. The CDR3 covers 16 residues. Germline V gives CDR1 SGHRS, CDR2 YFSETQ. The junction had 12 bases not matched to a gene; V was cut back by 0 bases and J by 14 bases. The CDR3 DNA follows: TGCGCCAGCAGCTTGGGGGCCGAAGGACTAGCGGGGAAGGAGTTCTTC. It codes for CASSLGAEGLAGKEFF.

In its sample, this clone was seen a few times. CDR3: CASSASPLSYNEQFF. CDR3 coding DNA: TGTGCCAGCAGCGCCAGTCCCCTCTCCTACAATGAGCAGTTCTTC. This chain links TRBV5-6 with TRBJ2-1, with D unclear. CDR3 length: 15 amino acids. V dropped 4 bases and J dropped 0 bases, with 11 bases sitting between them. Germline V lookup: CDR1 SGHDT, CDR2 YYEEEE. The variable domain in full, with the rest retrieved from reference TRBV5-6 and TRBJ2-1, is DAGVTQSPTHLIKTRGQQVTLRCSPKSGHDTVSWYQQALGQGPQFIFQYYEEEERQRGNFPDRFSGHQFPNYSSELNVNALLLGDSALYLCASSASPLSYNEQFFGPGTRLTVL.

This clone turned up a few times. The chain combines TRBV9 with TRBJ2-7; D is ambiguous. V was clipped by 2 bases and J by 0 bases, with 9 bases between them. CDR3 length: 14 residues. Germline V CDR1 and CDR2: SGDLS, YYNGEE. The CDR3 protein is CASSVLGGSYEQYF. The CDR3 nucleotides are TGTGCCAGCAGCGTTTTGGGCGGCTCCTACGAGCAGTACTTC.

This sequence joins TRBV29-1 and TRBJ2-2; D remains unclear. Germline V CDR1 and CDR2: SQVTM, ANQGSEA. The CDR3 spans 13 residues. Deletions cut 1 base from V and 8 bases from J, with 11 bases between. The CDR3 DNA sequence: TGCAGCGTTGAAGGGCTAGTAGTGGGGGAGCTGTTTTTT. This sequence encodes CSVEGLVVGELFF.

Here the CDR3 reads CASSLVAGGVETQYF. CDR3 sequence (DNA): TGTGCCAGCAGCTTAGTAGCGGGAGGGGTAGAGACCCAGTACTTC. This chain connects TRBV7-2 to TRBJ2-5; 11 nucleotides align to TRBD2. The ends lost 1 base at V and 4 bases at J; junction bases unmatched: 2. The V gene's germline CDR1 is SGHTA and CDR2 FQGNSA. The CDR3 contains 15 residues.

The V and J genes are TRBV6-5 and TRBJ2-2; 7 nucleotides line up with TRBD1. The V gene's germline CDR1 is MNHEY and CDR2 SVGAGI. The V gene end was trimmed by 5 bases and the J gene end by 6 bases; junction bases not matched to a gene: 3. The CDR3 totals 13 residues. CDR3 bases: TGTGCCAGCAGTGACAGGGTCGCCGGGGAGCTGTTTTTT. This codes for CASSDRVAGELFF.